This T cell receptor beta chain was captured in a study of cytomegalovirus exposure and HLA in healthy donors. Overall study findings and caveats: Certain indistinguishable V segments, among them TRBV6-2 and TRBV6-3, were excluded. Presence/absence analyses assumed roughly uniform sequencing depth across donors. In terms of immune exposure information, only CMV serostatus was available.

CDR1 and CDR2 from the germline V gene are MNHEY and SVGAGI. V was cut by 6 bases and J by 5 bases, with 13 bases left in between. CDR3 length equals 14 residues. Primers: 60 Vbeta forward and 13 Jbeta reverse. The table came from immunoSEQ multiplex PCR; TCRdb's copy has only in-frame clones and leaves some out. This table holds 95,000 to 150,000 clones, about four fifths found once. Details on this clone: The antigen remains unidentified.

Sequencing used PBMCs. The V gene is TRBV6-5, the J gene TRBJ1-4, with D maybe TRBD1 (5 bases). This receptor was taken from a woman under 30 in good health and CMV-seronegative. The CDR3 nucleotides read TGTGCCAGCAGCCGCCGGGGGGGGAATGAAAAACTGTTTTTT. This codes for CASSRRGGNEKLFF.